This T cell receptor (beta chain) was identified in a study of blood T cell repertoires in COVID-19. After removal of 1 base from V and 3 bases from J, the junction contained 1 base not matched to a gene. Germline V CDR1 and CDR2: GTSNPN, SVGIG (reference sequence). The CDR3 is 13 amino acids. Produced via immunoSEQ multiplex PCR; TCRdb's table is partial and in-frame only. Here the sample spans 300,000 to 450,000 clones, approximately 81% being singletons. The sample taken for sequencing was peripheral blood. This receptor was taken from a woman between 18 and 30 years old with acute or convalescent COVID-19. This chain connects TRBV30 to TRBJ1-1, with 8 bases fitting TRBD1. The CDR3 bases are TGTGCCTGGAGTGAGACAGGGGACACTGAAGCTTTCTTT. It codes for CAWSETGDTEAFF. Combining the CDR3 with reference TRBV30 and TRBJ1-1 gives the whole variable domain SQTIHQWPATLVQPVGSPLSLECTVEGTSNPNLYWYRQAAGRGLQLLFYSVGIGQISSEVPQNLSASRPQDRQFILSSKKLLLSDSGFYLCAWSETGDTEAFFGQGTRLTVV.